Listed below are T cell receptor beta chains from one sample, sequenced in a study of shared clonotypes between healthy human individuals. Sequenced by immunoSEQ multiplex PCR; TCRdb stores in-frame clones only, minus some. Among about 1 million clones listed, around 75% were seen once. Sequencing was done on a sample of memory CD4+ T cells sorted from blood. All receptors come from a man between 18 and 35 years old in good health. CDR3s include the opening cysteine and the closing phenylalanine or tryptophan. D genes are given only for firm matches. Only part of the rows carry a size: once, few, many, or a class if the clone is expanded.

d_gene	v_gene	len	j_gene	abundance	CDR3nt	CDR3aa
TRBD1	TRBV28	14	TRBJ1-1	few	TGTGCCAGCAGGAACGACAGGGTGAGCACTGAAGCTTTCTTT	CASRNDRVSTEAFF
-	TRBV28	12	TRBJ1-2	-	TGTGCCAGCACTCGCTCTAACTATGGCTACACCTTC	CASTRSNYGYTF
-	TRBV18	14	TRBJ2-7	once	TGTGCCAGCTCACTTAGGGGCCTCGCTCCCGAGCAGTACTTC	CASSLRGLAPEQYF
-	TRBV10-3	13	TRBJ1-6	-	TGTGCCATCAATCAGGCGATTAATTCACCCCTCCACTTT	CAINQAINSPLHF
-	TRBV5-4	14	TRBJ2-3	-	TGTGCCAGCAGCTTGAGCGCTAGCACAGATACGCAGTATTTT	CASSLSASTDTQYF
-	TRBV9	15	TRBJ1-4	-	TGTGCCAGCAGCGTAGGGTCAGCAACTAATGAAAAACTGTTTTTT	CASSVGSATNEKLFF
TRBD2	TRBV5-8	16	TRBJ2-1	-	TGTGCCAGCAGCCCGATAGCCGGACTAGCGGGAGTTGAGCAGTTCTTC	CASSPIAGLAGVEQFF
-	TRBV7-9	15	TRBJ1-6	-	TGTGCCAGCAGCCTAAGGGGGACATTGAATTCACCCCTCCACTTT	CASSLRGTLNSPLHF
-	TRBV18	15	TRBJ2-7	-	TGTGCCAGCTCACCAGTCCCCAGCGTCTCCTACGAGCAGTACTTC	CASSPVPSVSYEQYF
-	TRBV30	13	TRBJ2-2	-	TGTGCCTGGAGATCGGGAATGATCGGGGAGCTGTTTTTT	CAWRSGMIGELFF
TRBD1	TRBV7-9	16	TRBJ2-5	-	TGTGCCAGCAGTATGCCGGGACAGGGGATACAAGAGACCCAGTACTTC	CASSMPGQGIQETQYF
TRBD1	TRBV6-6	14	TRBJ2-7	-	TGTGCCAGCAGGGACGGGACAGCCAACTACGAGCAGTACTTC	CASRDGTANYEQYF
TRBD1	TRBV5-6	12	TRBJ1-2	-	TGTGCCAGCAGCTTGACAGGGGTGGGCTACACCTTC	CASSLTGVGYTF
-	TRBV6-6	13	TRBJ2-5	-	TGTGCCAGCAGTAGAGGTAGCCAAGAGACCCAGTACTTC	CASSRGSQETQYF
-	TRBV7-7	15	TRBJ2-7	-	TGTGCTAGCAGCTTAGCTCCCGGGAGCTCCTACGAGCAGTACTTC	CASSLAPGSSYEQYF
-	TRBV18	13	TRBJ1-1	many	TGTGCCAGCTCACAGAGTGGGAACACTGAAGCTTTCTTT	CASSQSGNTEAFF
-	TRBV1	18	TRBJ2-7	-	TGCACCAGCAGCCAAGGAGGAGGACGGACTAGCGGATCCTACGAGCAGTACTTC	CTSSQGGGRTSGSYEQYF
-	TRBV5-1	15	TRBJ2-7	-	TGCGCCAGCAGCTCGGGGACCCTGTCCCCCCACGAGCAGTACTTC	CASSSGTLSPHEQYF
TRBD1	TRBV15	18	TRBJ2-1	-	TGTGCCACCAGCATGCACGAGAGGGGGCTAAGGAACTACAATGAGCAGTTCTTC	CATSMHERGLRNYNEQFF
-	TRBV11-2	15	TRBJ2-7	-	TGTGCCAGCAGCCCAGCGGCAGGGGGGTCCTACGAGCAGTACTTC	CASSPAAGGSYEQYF
-	TRBV28	14	TRBJ2-3	-	TGTGCCAGCAGTCTCGGGGCGGGGGCTAGTAGAATGTATTTT	CASSLGAGASRMYF
-	TRBV28	14	TRBJ1-2	few	TGTGCCAGCACCTGGGGGTACACCAACTATGGCTACACCTTC	CASTWGYTNYGYTF
-	TRBV19	13	TRBJ2-2	-	TGTGCCAGTTGTCCGTTGGGGACCGGGGAGCTGTTTTTT	CASCPLGTGELFF
-	TRBV2	16	TRBJ1-2	-	TGTGCCAGCAGCCCGAGCGGAGGAGCTACTAACTATGGCTACACCTTC	CASSPSGGATNYGYTF
TRBD1	TRBV9	15	TRBJ1-1	once	TGTGCCAGCAGCGTAGAGGCAGGGGGCTACAAGGAAGCTTTCTTT	CASSVEAGGYKEAFF
-	TRBV6-6	14	TRBJ2-7	-	TGTGCCAGCAGTTACTCGAGGACCTCCTACGAGCAGTACTTC	CASSYSRTSYEQYF
-	TRBV6-1	11	TRBJ2-1	-	TGTGCCAGCAGTGTAGGAAATGAGCAGTTCTTC	CASSVGNEQFF
-	TRBV7-8	14	TRBJ2-5	-	TGTGCCAGCTTCCTCTCTGGGGGAAAAGAGACCCAGTACTTC	CASFLSGGKETQYF
-	TRBV5-6	14	TRBJ1-1	-	TGTGCCAGCAGCTTGGCGGGTGGGGCGAAAGAAGCTTTCTTT	CASSLAGGAKEAFF
TRBD1	TRBV4-1	16	TRBJ2-3	-	TGCGCCAGCAGCCAAGTGGGACAGGGGGGCACAGATACGCAGTATTTT	CASSQVGQGGTDTQYF
-	TRBV7-6	14	TRBJ2-5	-	TGTGCCAGCAGCTCACCTGATAAATGGGAGACCCAGTACTTC	CASSSPDKWETQYF
-	TRBV5-1	16	TRBJ2-2	few	TGCGCCAGCAGCCCCGCCCCCGCCTCTAACACCGGGGAGCTGTTTTTT	CASSPAPASNTGELFF